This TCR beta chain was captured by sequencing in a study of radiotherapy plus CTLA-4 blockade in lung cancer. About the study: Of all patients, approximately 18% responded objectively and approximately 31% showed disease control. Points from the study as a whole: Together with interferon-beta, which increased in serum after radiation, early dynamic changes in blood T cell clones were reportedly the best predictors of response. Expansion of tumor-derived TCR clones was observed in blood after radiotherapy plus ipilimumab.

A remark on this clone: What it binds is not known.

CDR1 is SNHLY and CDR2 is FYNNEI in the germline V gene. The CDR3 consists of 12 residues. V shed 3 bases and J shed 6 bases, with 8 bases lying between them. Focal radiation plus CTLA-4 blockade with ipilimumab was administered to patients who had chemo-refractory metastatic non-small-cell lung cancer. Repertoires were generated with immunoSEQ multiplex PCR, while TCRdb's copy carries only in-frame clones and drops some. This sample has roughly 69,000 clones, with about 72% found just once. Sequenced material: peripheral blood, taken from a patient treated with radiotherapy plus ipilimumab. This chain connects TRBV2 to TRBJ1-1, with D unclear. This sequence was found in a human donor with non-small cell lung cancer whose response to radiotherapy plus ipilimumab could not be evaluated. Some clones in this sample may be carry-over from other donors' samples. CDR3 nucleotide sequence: TGTGCCAGCAGTGAGTCGGGTGCTGAAGCTTTCTTT. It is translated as CASSESGAEAFF.